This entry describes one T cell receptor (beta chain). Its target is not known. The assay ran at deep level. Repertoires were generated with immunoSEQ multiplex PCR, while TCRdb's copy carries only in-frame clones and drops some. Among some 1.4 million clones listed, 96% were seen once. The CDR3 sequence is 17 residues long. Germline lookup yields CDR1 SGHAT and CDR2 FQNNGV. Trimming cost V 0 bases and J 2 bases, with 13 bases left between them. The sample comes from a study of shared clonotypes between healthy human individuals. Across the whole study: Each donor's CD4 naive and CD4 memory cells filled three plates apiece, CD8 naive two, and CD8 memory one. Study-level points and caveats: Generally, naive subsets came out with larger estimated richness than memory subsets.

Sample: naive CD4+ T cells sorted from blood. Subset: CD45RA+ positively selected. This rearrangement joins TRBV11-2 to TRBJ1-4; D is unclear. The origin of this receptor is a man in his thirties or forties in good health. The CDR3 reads CASSLDLARPTNEKLFF. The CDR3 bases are TGTGCCAGCAGCTTAGATCTGGCGCGCCCCACTAATGAAAAACTGTTTTTT. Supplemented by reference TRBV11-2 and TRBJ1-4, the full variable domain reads EAGVAQSPRYKIIEKRQSVAFWCNPISGHATLYWYQQILGQGPKLLIQFQNNGVVDDSQLPKDRFSAERLKGVDSTLKIQPAKLEDSAVYLCASSLDLARPTNEKLFFGSGTQLSVL.